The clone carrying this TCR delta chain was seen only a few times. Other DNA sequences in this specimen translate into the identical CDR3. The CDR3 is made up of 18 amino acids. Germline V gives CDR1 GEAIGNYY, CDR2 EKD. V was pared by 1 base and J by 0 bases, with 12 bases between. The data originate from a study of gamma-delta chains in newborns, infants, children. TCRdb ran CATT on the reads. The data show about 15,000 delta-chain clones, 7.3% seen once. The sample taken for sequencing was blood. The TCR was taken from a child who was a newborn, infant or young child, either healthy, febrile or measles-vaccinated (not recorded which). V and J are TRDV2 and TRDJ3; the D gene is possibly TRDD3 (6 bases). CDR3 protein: CACDTSWGSSWDTRQMFF. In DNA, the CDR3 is TGTGCCTGTGACACGAGCTGGGGAAGCTCCTGGGACACCCGACAGATGTTTTTC.